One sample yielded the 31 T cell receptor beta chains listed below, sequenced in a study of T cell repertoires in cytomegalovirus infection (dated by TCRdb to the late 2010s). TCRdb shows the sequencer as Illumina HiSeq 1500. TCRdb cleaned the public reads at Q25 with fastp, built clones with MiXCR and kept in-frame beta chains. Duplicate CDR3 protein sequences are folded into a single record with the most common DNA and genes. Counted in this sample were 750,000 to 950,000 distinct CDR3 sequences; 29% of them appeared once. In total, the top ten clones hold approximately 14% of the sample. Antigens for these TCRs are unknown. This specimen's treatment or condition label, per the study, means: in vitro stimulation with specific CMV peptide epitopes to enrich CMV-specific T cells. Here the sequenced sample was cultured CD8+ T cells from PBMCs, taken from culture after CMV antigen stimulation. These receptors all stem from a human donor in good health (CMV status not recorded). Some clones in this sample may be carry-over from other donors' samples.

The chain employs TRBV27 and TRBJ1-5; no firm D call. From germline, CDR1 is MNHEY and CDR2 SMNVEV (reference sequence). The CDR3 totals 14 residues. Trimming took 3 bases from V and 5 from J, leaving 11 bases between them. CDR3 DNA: TGTGCCAGCAGTTTTGGGCAAGTAGATCAGCCCCAGCATTTT. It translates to CASSFGQVDQPQHF.

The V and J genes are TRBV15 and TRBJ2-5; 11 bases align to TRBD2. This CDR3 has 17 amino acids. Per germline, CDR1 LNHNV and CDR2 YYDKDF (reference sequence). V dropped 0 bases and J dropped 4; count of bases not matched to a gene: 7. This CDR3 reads CATSREGGTSGVETQYF. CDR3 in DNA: TGTGCCACCAGCAGAGAAGGTGGGACTAGCGGAGTAGAGACCCAGTACTTC.

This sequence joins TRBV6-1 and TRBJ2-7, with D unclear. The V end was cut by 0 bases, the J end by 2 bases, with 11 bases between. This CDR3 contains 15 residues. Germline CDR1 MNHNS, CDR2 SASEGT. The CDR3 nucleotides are TGTGCCAGCAGTGAAGCGAGGACCCCTACCTACGAGCAGTACTTC. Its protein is CASSEARTPTYEQYF.

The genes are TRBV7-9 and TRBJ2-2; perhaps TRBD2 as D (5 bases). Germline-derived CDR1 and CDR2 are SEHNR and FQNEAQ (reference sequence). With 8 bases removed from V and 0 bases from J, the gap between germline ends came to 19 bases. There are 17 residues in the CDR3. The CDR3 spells CASDYSSGSPNTGELFF. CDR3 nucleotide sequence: TGTGCCAGCGACTACTCGTCGGGCTCCCCGAACACCGGGGAGCTGTTTTTT.

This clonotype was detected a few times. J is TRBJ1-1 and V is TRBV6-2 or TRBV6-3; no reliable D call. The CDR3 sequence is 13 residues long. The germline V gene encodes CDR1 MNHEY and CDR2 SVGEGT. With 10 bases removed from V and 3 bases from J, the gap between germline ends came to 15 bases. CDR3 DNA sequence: TGTGCCATCCAACTCGGGCGGGACACTGAAGCTTTCTTT. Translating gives CAIQLGRDTEAFF.

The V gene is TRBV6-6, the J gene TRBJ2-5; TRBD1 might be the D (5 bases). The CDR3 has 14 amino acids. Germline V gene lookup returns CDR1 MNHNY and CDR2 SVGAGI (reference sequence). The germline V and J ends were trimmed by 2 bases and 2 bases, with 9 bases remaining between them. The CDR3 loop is CASSYQGLQETQYF. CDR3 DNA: TGTGCCAGCAGTTACCAGGGTCTTCAAGAGACCCAGTACTTC.

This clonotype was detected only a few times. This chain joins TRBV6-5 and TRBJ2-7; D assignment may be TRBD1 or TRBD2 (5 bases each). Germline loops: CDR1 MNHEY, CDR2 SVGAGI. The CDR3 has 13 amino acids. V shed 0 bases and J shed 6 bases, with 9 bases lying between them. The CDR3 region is CASSYSSGLEQYV. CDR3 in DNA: TGTGCCAGCAGTTACTCTTCGGGGCTCGAGCAGTACGTC.

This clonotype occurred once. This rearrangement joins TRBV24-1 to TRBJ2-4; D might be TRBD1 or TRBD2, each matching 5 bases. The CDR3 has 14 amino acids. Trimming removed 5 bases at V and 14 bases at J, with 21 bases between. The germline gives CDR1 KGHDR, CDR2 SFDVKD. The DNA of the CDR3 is TGTGCCACCAGTGCCGGGCGACAGCCGAAGGGAGAGTACTTC. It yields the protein CATSAGRQPKGEYF.

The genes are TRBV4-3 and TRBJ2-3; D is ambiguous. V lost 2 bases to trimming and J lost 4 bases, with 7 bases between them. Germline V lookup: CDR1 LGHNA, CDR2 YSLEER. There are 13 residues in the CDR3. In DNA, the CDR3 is TGCGCCAGCAGCCAAACCGGCCCAGATACGCAGTATTTT. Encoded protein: CASSQTGPDTQYF.

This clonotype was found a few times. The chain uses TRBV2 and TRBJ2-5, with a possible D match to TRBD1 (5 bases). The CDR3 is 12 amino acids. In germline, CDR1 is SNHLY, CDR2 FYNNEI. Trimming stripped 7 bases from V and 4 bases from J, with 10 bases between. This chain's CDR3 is CASKGHLETQYF. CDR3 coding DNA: TGTGCCAGCAAAGGACACTTAGAGACCCAGTACTTC.

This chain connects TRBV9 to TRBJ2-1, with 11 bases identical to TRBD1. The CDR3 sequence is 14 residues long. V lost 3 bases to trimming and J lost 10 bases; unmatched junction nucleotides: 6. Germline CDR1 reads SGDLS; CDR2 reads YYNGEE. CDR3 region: CASSEGQGDGEQFF. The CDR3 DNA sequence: TGTGCCAGCAGCGAGGGACAGGGGGACGGGGAGCAGTTCTTC.

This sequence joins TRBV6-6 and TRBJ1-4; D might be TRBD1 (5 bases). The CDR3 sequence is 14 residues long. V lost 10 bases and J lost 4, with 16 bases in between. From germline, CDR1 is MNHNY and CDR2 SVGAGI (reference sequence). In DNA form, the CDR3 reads TGTGCCACATCCCCGGGGGACCTTAATGAAAAACTGTTTTTT. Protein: CATSPGDLNEKLFF.

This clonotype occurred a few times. As DNA, the CDR3 is TGTGCCAGCAGCTTAGTTGGGGGGGATCACTACAATGAGCAGTTCTTC. Amino acids: CASSLVGGDHYNEQFF. This rearrangement joins TRBV7-2 to TRBJ2-1; the match to TRBD2 covers 7 bases. The germline V gene encodes CDR1 SGHTA and CDR2 FQGNSA. J was trimmed by 3 bases and V by 1 base; bases with no gene match: 6. The CDR3 spans 16 residues.

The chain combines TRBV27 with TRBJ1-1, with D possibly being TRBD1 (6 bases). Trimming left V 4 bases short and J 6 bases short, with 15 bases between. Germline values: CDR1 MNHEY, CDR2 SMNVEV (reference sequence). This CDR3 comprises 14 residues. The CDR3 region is CASSWPHRVAEAFF. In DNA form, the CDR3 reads TGTGCCAGCAGTTGGCCACACAGGGTCGCTGAAGCTTTCTTT.

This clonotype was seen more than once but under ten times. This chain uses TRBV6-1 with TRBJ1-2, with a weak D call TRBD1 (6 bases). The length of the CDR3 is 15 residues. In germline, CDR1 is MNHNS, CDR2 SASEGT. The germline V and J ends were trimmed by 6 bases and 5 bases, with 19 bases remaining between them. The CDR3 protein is CASSVPGHLLYGYTF. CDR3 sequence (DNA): TGTGCCAGCAGCGTTCCGGGACACCTACTTTATGGCTACACCTTC.

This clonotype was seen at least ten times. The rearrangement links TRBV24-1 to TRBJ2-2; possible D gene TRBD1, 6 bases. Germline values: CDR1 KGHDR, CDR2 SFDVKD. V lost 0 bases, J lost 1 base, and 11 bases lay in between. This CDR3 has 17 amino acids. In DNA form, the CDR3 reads TGTGCCACCAGTGATTTGGCCGGGACAAAGAACACCGGGGAGCTGTTTTTT. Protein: CATSDLAGTKNTGELFF.

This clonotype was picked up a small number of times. The CDR3 loop is CASSLVLYTGEEKLFF. Here the CDR3 DNA reads TGTGCCAGCAGCTTAGTCCTTTATACAGGGGAGGAAAAACTGTTTTTT. The chain has TRBV7-8 and TRBJ1-4; 7 nucleotides match TRBD1. The CDR3 sequence is 16 residues long. The germline V gene encodes CDR1 SGHVS and CDR2 FQNEAQ. After removal of 1 base from V and 8 bases from J, the junction contained 10 bases not matched to a gene.

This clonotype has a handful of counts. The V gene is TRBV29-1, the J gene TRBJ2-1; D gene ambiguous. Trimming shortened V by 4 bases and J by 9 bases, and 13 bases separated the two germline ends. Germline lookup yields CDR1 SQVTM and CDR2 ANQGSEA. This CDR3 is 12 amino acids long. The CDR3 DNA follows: TGCAGCGTTGTGGCCCCTTGGGGTGAGCAGTTCTTC. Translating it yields CSVVAPWGEQFF.

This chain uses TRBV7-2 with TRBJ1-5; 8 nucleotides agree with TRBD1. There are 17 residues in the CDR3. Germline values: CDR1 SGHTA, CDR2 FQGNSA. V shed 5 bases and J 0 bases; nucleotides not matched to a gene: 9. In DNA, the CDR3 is TGTGCCAGCAGCGGGGACAGGTCTCCATATAGCAATCAGCCCCAGCATTTT. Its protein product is CASSGDRSPYSNQPQHF.

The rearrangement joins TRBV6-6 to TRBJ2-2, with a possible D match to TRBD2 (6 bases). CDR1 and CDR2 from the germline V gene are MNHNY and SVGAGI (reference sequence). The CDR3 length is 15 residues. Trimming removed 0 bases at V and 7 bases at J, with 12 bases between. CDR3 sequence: CASSYSGGRVGELFF. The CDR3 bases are TGTGCCAGCAGTTACTCGGGGGGAAGGGTCGGGGAGCTGTTTTTT.

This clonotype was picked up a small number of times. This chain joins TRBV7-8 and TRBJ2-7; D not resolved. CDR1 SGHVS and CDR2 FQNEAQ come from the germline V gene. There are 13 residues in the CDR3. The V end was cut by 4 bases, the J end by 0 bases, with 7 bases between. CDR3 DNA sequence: TGTGCCAGCAGCTGGGCCAACTCCTACGAGCAGTACGTC. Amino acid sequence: CASSWANSYEQYV.

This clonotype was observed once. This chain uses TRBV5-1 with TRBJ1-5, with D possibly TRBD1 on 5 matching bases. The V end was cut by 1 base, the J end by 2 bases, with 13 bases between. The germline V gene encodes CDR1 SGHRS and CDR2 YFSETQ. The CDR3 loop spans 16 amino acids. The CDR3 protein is CASSLWGIEGNQPQHF. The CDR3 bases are TGCGCCAGCAGCTTGTGGGGGATTGAGGGCAATCAGCCCCAGCATTTT.

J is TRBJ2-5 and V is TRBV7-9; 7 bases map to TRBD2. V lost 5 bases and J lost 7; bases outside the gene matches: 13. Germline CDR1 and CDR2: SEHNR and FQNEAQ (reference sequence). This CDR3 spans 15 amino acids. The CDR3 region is CASSPRAGEIGTQYF. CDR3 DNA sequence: TGTGCCAGCAGCCCTCGCGCGGGGGAAATTGGGACCCAGTACTTC.

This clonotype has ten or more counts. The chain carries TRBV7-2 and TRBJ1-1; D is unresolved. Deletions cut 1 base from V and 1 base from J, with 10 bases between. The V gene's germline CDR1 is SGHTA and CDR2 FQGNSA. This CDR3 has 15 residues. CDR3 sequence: CASSLVPGSNTEAFF. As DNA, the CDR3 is TGTGCCAGCAGCTTAGTGCCGGGGTCGAACACTGAAGCTTTCTTT.

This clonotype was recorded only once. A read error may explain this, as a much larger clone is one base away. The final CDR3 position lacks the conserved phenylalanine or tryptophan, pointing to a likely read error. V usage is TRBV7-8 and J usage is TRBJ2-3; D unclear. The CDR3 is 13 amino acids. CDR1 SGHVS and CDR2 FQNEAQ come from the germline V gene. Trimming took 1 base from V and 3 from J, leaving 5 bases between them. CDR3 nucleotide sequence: TGTGCCAGCAGCTTAGTGCGTACAGATACGCAGTATTCT. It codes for CASSLVRTDTQYS.

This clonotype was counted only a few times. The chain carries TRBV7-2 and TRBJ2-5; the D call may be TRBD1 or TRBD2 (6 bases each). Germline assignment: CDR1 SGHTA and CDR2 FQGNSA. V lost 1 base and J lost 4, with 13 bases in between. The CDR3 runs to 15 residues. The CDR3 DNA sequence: TGTGCCAGCAGCTTAGGTGGGGGGCCGGGAGAGACCCAGTACTTC. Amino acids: CASSLGGGPGETQYF.

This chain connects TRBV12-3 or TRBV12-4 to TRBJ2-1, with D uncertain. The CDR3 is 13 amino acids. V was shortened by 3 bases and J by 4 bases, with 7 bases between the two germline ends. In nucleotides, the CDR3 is TGTGCCAGCAGTTTTACGGTGTACAATGAGCAGTTCTTC. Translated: CASSFTVYNEQFF.

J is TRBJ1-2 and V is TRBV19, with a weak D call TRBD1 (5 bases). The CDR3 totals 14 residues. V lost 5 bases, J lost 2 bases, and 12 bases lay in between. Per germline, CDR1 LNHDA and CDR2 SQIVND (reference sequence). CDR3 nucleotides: TGTGCCAGTAGTGCGGGACGGACGAACTATGGCTACACCTTC. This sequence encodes CASSAGRTNYGYTF.

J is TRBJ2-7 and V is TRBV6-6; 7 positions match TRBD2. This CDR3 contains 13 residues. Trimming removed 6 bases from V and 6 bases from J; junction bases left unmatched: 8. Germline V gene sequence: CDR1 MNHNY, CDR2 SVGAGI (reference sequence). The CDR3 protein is CASSNSGVAEQYV. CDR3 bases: TGTGCCAGCAGCAACAGCGGGGTAGCCGAGCAGTACGTC.

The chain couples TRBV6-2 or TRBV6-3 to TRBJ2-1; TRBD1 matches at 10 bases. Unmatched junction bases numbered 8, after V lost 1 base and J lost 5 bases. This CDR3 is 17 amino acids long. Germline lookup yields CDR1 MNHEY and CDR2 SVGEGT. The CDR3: CASSYWGDRGQHNEQFF. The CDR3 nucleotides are TGTGCCAGCAGTTACTGGGGGGACAGGGGTCAGCACAATGAGCAGTTCTTC.

The CDR3 reads CASSPVLAEDKNIQYF. DNA for the CDR3: TGTGCCAGCAGCCCGGTACTAGCGGAAGACAAAAACATTCAGTACTTC. The V gene is TRBV11-1, the J gene TRBJ2-4; TRBD2 matches at 8 bases. V trimming: 5 bases; J trimming: 3 bases; junction bases outside the gene matches: 9. CDR1 and CDR2 from the germline V gene are SGHAT and FQDESV (reference sequence). CDR3 length: 16 amino acids.